Below are 2 T cell receptor beta chains sequenced from a single sample in a study of beta chain features in type 1 diabetes. Expressed TCRB transcripts were sequenced because the entire RNA isolate underwent reverse transcription. Assay: immunoSEQ multiplex PCR; the TCRdb copy retains only in-frame clones and omits some. The top ten hold roughly 0.017% of the sample, which has about 360,000 clones, roughly 13% seen once. Sequenced sample: naive CD4+ T cells from blood. The source of these receptors is a man between 18 and 29 years old in good health.

The table lists this clone with a few counts. The chain recombines TRBV7-3 with TRBJ2-1; unclear D gene. The CDR3 sequence is 13 residues long. Per germline, CDR1 SGHTA and CDR2 FQGTGA. V was shortened by 4 bases and J by 5 bases, with 9 bases between the two germline ends. The CDR3 DNA is TGTGCCAGCAGCTCGCAACTTCACAATGAGCAGTTCTTC. Its translation is CASSSQLHNEQFF.

CDR3 residues: CASSLAGVETQYF. The CDR3 DNA follows: TGCGCCAGCAGCTTGGCCGGGGTAGAGACCCAGTACTTC. This chain links TRBV5-1 with TRBJ2-5; TRBD2 is a possible D gene (5 bases). Germline-derived CDR1 and CDR2 are SGHRS and YFSETQ. The CDR3 totals 13 residues. Deletions cut 0 bases from V and 4 bases from J, with 7 bases between.